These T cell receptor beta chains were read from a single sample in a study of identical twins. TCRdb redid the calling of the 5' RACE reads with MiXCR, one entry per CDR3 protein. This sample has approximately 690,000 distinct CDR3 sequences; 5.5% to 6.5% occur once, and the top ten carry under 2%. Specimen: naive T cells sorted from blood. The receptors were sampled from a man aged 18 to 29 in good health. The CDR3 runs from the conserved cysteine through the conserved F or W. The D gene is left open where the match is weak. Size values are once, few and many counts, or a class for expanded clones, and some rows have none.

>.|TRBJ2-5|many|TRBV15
CATSRVLSETQYF
TGTGCCACCAGCAGAGTTTTGAGTGAGACCCAGTACTTC
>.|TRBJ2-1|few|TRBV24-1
CATSDKEEQFF
TGTGCCACCAGTGATAAGGAGGAGCAGTTCTTC
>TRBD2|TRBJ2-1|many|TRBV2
CASSDRTSYNEQFF
TGTGCCAGCAGCGATAGGACTAGCTACAATGAGCAGTTCTTC
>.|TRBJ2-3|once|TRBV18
CASSRAEVSTDTQYF
TGTGCCAGCTCACGAGCAGAAGTAAGCACAGATACGCAGTATTTT
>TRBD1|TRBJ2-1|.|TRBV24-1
CATSDPRGWTEQFF
TGTGCCACCAGTGATCCCAGGGGGTGGACTGAGCAGTTCTTC
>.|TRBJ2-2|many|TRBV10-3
CAISSLGGAGELFF
TGTGCCATCAGTTCACTGGGGGGAGCCGGGGAGCTGTTTTTT
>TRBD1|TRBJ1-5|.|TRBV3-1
CASSRGTVSNQPQHF
TGTGCCAGCAGTCGCGGGACAGTGAGCAATCAGCCCCAGCATTTT
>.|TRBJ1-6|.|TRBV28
CASKGDYGSRNSPLHF
TGTGCCAGCAAGGGGGACTATGGGTCGCGAAATTCACCCCTCCACTTT
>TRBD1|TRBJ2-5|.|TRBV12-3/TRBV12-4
CASSLGVTGNQETQYF
TGTGCCAGCAGTTTGGGGGTGACAGGGAACCAAGAGACCCAGTACTTC
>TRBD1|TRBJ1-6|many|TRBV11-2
CASSPGQGSTPLHF
TGTGCCAGCAGCCCAGGACAGGGGAGCACACCCCTCCACTTT
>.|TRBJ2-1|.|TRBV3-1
CASSQDVLGNREQFF
TGTGCCAGCAGCCAAGATGTGCTAGGGAACCGTGAGCAGTTCTTC
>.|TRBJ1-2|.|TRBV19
CASTRGAVWYGYTF
TGTGCCAGTACCCGGGGAGCCGTGTGGTATGGCTACACCTTC
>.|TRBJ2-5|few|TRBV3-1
CASSSVMEGTQYF
TGTGCCAGCAGCTCCGTTATGGAAGGGACCCAGTACTTC
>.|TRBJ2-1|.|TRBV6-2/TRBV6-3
CASSYLGGPGNEQFF
TGTGCCAGCAGTTACTTGGGTGGTCCGGGCAATGAGCAGTTCTTC
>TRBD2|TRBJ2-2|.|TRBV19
CASTGTSLTGELFF
TGTGCCAGTACCGGGACTAGCCTAACCGGGGAGCTGTTTTTT
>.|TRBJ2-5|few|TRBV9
CASSAGGTMQETQYF
TGTGCCAGCAGCGCCGGGGGGACAATGCAAGAGACCCAGTACTTC
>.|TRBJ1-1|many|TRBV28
CATVGGTEAFF
TGTGCCACGGTGGGGGGCACTGAAGCTTTCTTT
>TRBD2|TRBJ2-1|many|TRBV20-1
CSASGRAREQFF
TGCAGTGCGAGCGGGAGGGCCCGGGAGCAGTTCTTC
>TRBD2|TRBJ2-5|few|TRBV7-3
CASSFAGDKETQYF
TGTGCCAGCAGCTTCGCGGGAGACAAGGAGACCCAGTACTTC
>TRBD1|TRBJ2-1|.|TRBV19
CASSIDRTGWQFF
TGTGCCAGTAGTATCGATCGGACAGGGTGGCAGTTCTTC
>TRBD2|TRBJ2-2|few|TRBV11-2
CASSMGLARNTGELFF
TGTGCCAGCAGCATGGGACTAGCGAGGAACACCGGGGAGCTGTTTTTT
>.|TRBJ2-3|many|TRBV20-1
CSARAGTPGTDTQYF
TGCAGTGCTAGGGCCGGGACCCCAGGCACAGATACGCAGTATTTT
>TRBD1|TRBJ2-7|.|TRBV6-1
CASSQFGTGPSYEQYF
TGTGCCAGCAGCCAATTTGGGACAGGGCCCTCCTACGAGCAGTACTTC
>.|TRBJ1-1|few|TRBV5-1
CASSLIGDNTEAFF
TGCGCCAGCAGCTTGATCGGGGATAACACTGAAGCTTTCTTT
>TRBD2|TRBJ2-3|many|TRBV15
CATRDSGGAADTQYF
TGTGCCACCAGAGACTCGGGAGGAGCCGCAGATACGCAGTATTTT
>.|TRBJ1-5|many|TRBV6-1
CASSLAGTLGPQHF
TGTGCCAGCAGCCTCGCCGGGACCCTTGGACCCCAGCATTTT
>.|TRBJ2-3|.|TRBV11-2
CASSLGRDFIGTDTQYF
TGTGCCAGCAGCTTAGGTCGGGACTTTATAGGCACAGATACGCAGTATTTT
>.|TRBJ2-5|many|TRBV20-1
CSAGWGQETQYF
TGCAGTGCTGGGTGGGGGCAAGAGACCCAGTACTTC
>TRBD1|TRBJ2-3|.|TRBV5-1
CASRGQGSAPDTQYF
TGCGCCAGCAGGGGACAGGGATCGGCCCCAGATACGCAGTATTTT
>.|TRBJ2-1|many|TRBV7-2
CASSLYYNEQFF
TGTGCCAGCAGCTTATACTACAATGAGCAGTTCTTC
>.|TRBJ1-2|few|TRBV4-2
CASSQDLFGSLYGYTF
TGTGCCAGCAGCCAAGATCTTTTTGGTTCCCTCTATGGCTACACCTTC
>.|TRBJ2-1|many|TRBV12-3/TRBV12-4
CASSAGPNEQFF
TGTGCCAGCTCGGCGGGGCCCAATGAGCAGTTCTTC
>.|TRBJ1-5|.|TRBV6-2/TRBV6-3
CARQSRQPQHF
TGTGCCCGGCAAAGTCGGCAGCCCCAGCATTTT
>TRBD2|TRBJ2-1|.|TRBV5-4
CASSLVQQGLAGDTNEQFF
TGTGCCAGCAGCTTGGTCCAGCAAGGACTAGCGGGAGATACGAATGAGCAGTTCTTC
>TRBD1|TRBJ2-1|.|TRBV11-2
CASSLVSHGTGLFNEQFF
TGTGCCAGCAGCTTAGTTTCTCATGGGACAGGGCTTTTCAATGAGCAGTTCTTC
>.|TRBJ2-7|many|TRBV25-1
CASSDRRQVYF
TGTGCCAGCAGTGATCGGAGACAGGTTTACTTC
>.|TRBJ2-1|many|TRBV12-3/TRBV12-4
CASSFRLEGRHEQFF
TGTGCCAGCAGTTTTCGACTAGAGGGTCGCCATGAGCAGTTCTTC
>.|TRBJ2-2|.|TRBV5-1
CASHPGASGELFF
TGCGCCAGCCACCCTGGGGCGTCCGGGGAGCTGTTTTTT
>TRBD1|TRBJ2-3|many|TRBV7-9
CASSDGQGGDTQYF
TGTGCCAGCAGCGACGGACAGGGCGGAGATACGCAGTATTTT
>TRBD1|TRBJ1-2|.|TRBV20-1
CSASILSGTVSNYGYTF
TGCAGTGCAAGTATATTATCCGGGACAGTATCTAACTATGGCTACACCTTC
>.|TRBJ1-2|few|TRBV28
CASSPPGLRGNWGYTF
TGTGCCAGCAGCCCTCCGGGACTTCGAGGGAATTGGGGCTACACCTTC
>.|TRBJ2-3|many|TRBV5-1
CASSLVVASTDTQYF
TGCGCCAGCAGCTTGGTGGTCGCTAGCACAGATACGCAGTATTTT
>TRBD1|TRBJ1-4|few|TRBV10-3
CAISRTGGESEKLFF
TGTGCCATCAGCAGGACAGGGGGCGAAAGTGAAAAACTGTTTTTT
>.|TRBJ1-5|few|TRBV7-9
CEDEGCSNQPQHF
TGTGAGGACGAGGGCTGCAGCAATCAGCCCCAGCATTTT
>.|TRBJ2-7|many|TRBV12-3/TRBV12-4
CASSWQGSYEQYF
TGTGCCAGCAGTTGGCAGGGGAGCTACGAGCAGTACTTC
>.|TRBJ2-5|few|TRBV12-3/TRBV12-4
CASSHTVRGGETQYF
TGTGCCAGCAGCCACACGGTCAGGGGGGGAGAGACCCAGTACTTC
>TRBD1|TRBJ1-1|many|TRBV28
CASSLSGMGQVNEAFF
TGTGCCAGCAGTCTCTCAGGCATGGGACAGGTGAATGAAGCTTTCTTT
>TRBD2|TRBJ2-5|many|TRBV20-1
CSARDRLAGGTETQYF
TGCAGTGCTAGAGATCGCCTAGCGGGAGGTACGGAGACCCAGTACTTC
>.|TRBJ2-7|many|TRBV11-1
CASSGTGTYEQYF
TGTGCCAGCTCGGGGACGGGGACCTACGAGCAGTACTTC
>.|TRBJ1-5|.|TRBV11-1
CASSLEGDQDRPSNQPQHF
TGTGCCAGCAGCTTAGAGGGGGACCAAGACAGGCCTAGCAATCAGCCCCAGCATTTT
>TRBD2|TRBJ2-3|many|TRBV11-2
CASSLGSSGADTQYF
TGTGCCAGCAGCTTAGGCTCTAGCGGTGCAGATACGCAGTATTTT
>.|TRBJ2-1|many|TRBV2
CASSEAQGFEQFF
TGTGCCAGCAGTGAAGCGCAAGGCTTTGAGCAGTTCTTC
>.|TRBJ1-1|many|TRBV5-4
CASSLVGGAEKAFF
TGTGCCAGCAGCTTGGTCGGGGGGGCAGAGAAAGCTTTCTTT
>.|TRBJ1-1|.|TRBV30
CAWSGLGRGEAFF
TGTGCCTGGAGTGGACTGGGTAGGGGTGAAGCTTTCTTT
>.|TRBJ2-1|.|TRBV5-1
CASRLEGRETQFF
TGCGCCAGCAGGTTGGAGGGCCGGGAGACCCAGTTCTTC
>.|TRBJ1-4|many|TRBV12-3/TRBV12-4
CASSLEMWPNPGKLFF
TGTGCCAGCAGTTTAGAGATGTGGCCCAACCCTGGAAAACTGTTTTTT
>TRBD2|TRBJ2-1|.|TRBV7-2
CASSLLAGENYNEQFF
TGTGCCAGCAGCTTGTTAGCGGGAGAAAACTACAATGAGCAGTTCTTC